The sequence of this T cell receptor (beta chain) was determined in a study of blood T cell repertoires in COVID-19. The overall study: The United States, Italy and Spain supplied acute and convalescent COVID-19 samples. Sources were T cells, B-cell-depleted T cells, or PBMCs; the material itself was cDNA or gDNA.

Germline values: CDR1 SGHRS, CDR2 YFSETQ. The CDR3 has 15 residues. The trim removed 4 bases at V and 3 bases at J, leaving 4 bases unmatched. About this clone itself: The sample holds other DNA sequences that translate to the same CDR3.

In the authors' methods: Reference gene primer amplification yielded estimated nucleated cell counts. Libraries were prepared by immunoSEQ multiplex PCR; TCRdb keeps only in-frame clonotypes and omits some of them. Clonal size and the V and J genes are those of that table, whereas D and trimming came from the DNA. The sample has approximately 190,000 clones; 70% to 85% are singletons. Sequenced input: peripheral blood. This chain joins TRBV5-1 and TRBJ2-3; 11 bases fit TRBD1. The source is a human donor with acute or convalescent COVID-19. The donor label of this sample is uncertain. This CDR3 reads CASSPGQGATDTQYF. The CDR3 nucleotides read TGCGCCAGCAGCCCTGGACAGGGGGCTACAGATACGCAGTATTTT.